The 18 T cell receptor beta chains reported below all come from one sample, sequenced in a study of T cell responses to AZD1222 COVID-19 vaccine listed by TCRdb under 2021. The intended sense of this specimen's time point label: baseline before first vaccination. Library preparation used the immunoSEQ multiplex PCR assay. TCRdb obtained this table from immuneACCESS and retained in-frame rearrangements with V and J assigned. These tables miss some clones; where compared with another copy, unresolved V genes account for less than half of the shortfall, and the remainder is unexplained. The sample table shows fewer than 150,000 clones, and approximately 89% are seen once. The top ten clones comprise over 3.5% of the sample. The sequences come from peripheral blood, collected on day 0 of AZD1222 vaccination. The receptors shown here come from an adult in good health.

The genes are TRBV6-5 and TRBJ2-7; TRBD1 is a possible D gene (5 bases). CDR1 is MNHEY and CDR2 is SVGAGI in the germline V gene. The germline V and J ends were trimmed by 6 bases and 2 bases, with 8 bases remaining between them. The CDR3 length is 12 residues. Here the CDR3 DNA reads TGTGCCAGCAGGCGACAGCCCTACGAGCAGTACTTC. It translates to CASRRQPYEQYF.

This chain connects TRBV18 to TRBJ2-2; tentatively, D is TRBD2 (6 bases). V dropped 8 bases and J dropped 1 base, with 11 bases sitting between them. Germline V lookup: CDR1 KGHSH, CDR2 LQKENI. The CDR3 is made up of 14 amino acids. CDR3 region: CASTRDRNTGELFF. CDR3 DNA: TGTGCCAGCACGCGGGACCGGAACACCGGGGAGCTGTTTTTT.

This sequence joins TRBV6-5 and TRBJ1-3, with no clear D. The germline gives CDR1 MNHEY, CDR2 SVGAGI. The CDR3 runs to 15 residues. The ends were cut back, 0 bases at V and 0 bases at J, with 6 bases in the middle. The CDR3 coding sequence is TGTGCCAGCAGTTACTCTGCAGTCTCTGGAAACACCATATATTTT. It encodes CASSYSAVSGNTIYF.

This chain joins TRBV10-3 and TRBJ2-7; possible D gene TRBD1, 6 bases. In germline, CDR1 is ENHRY, CDR2 SYGVKD. The CDR3 is made up of 16 amino acids. Trimming stripped 3 bases from V and 0 bases from J, with 15 bases between. In nucleotides, the CDR3 is TGTGCCATCAGTGAACCAGGGGCTGGAAACTCCTACGAGCAGTACTTC. This codes for CAISEPGAGNSYEQYF.

V usage is TRBV7-9 and J usage is TRBJ1-2; 10 bases match TRBD1. CDR3 length equals 17 residues. J gave up 4 bases and V 0 bases, and 8 bases lay outside the gene matches. Germline CDR1 is SEHNR and CDR2 is FQNEAQ (reference sequence). This CDR3 reads CASSLAVGQGDFYGYTF. CDR3 coding DNA: TGTGCCAGCAGCTTAGCGGTCGGACAGGGGGATTTCTATGGCTACACCTTC.

The rearrangement uses TRBV4-1 and TRBJ2-4; tentative D call: TRBD2 (5 bases). CDR1 and CDR2 from the germline V gene are MGHRA and YSYEKL. The V gene lost 1 base and the J gene lost 3 bases, with 19 bases spanning the gap. The length of the CDR3 is 18 residues. CDR3 in DNA: TGCGCCAGCAGCCAAGTCTTGGTCGGGATATCGGACAAAAACATTCAGTACTTC. Its protein is CASSQVLVGISDKNIQYF.

This chain joins TRBV5-1 and TRBJ1-1; D is perhaps TRBD1 (6 bases). Germline loops: CDR1 SGHRS, CDR2 YFSETQ. This CDR3 contains 13 residues. V lost 6 bases and J 1 base, leaving 10 bases between the germline ends. The CDR3 is CASNRDPNTEAFF. For the CDR3, the DNA is TGCGCCAGCAACAGGGATCCGAACACTGAAGCTTTCTTT.

The chain is built from TRBV11-2 and TRBJ2-2; D might be TRBD2 (6 bases). Looked up from germline, CDR1 is SGHAT and CDR2 is FQNNGV. CDR3 size: 19 residues. The germline V and J ends were trimmed by 0 bases and 0 bases, with 17 bases remaining between them. CDR3 in amino acids: CASSLDLTGLIANTGELFF. CDR3 in DNA: TGTGCCAGCAGCTTAGATCTCACGGGACTGATCGCGAACACCGGGGAGCTGTTTTTT.

This clone occurred many times. V gene TRBV28 combines with J gene TRBJ1-2; D remains ambiguous. CDR3 length: 13 residues. CDR1 is MDHEN and CDR2 is SYDVKM in the germline V gene. Trimming took 6 bases from V and 8 from J, leaving 16 bases between them. CDR3 residues: CASSSFPKEGYTF. The CDR3 DNA sequence: TGTGCCAGCAGCTCCTTCCCCAAAGAAGGCTACACCTTC.

V usage is TRBV4-1 and J usage is TRBJ1-1; D ambiguous. CDR1 is MGHRA and CDR2 is YSYEKL in the germline V gene. The CDR3 has 15 residues. The V end was cut by 4 bases, the J end by 0 bases, with 12 bases between. CDR3 nucleotide sequence: TGCGCCAGCAGCCCGGAGATTTTTGTGAACACTGAAGCTTTCTTT. Amino acid sequence: CASSPEIFVNTEAFF.

The chain couples TRBV15 to TRBJ2-1; 15 nucleotides line up with TRBD2. After removal of 4 bases from V and 9 bases from J, the junction contained 13 bases not matched to a gene. Germline assignment: CDR1 LNHNV and CDR2 YYDKDF (reference sequence). The CDR3 has 18 amino acids. The CDR3 nucleotides are TGTGCCACCAGCACAGAAAAGGCCTCGGGACTAGCGGGAGGTGAGCAGTTCTTC. It encodes CATSTEKASGLAGGEQFF.

CDR3 in DNA: TGTGCCAGCAGCCTTTCCTCGTACAATGAGCAGTTCTTC. It is translated as CASSLSSYNEQFF. V is TRBV28 and J is TRBJ2-1, with no clear D. The CDR3 runs 13 residues. The V gene lost 6 bases and the J gene lost 4 bases, with 10 bases spanning the gap. CDR1 is MDHEN, CDR2 SYDVKM, per germline.

V usage is TRBV19 and J usage is TRBJ1-1, with TRBD1 matching over 12 bases. The CDR3 has 17 residues. Germline lookup yields CDR1 LNHDA and CDR2 SQIVND (reference sequence). V dropped 5 bases and J dropped 3; count of bases not matched to a gene: 10. CDR3 sequence (DNA): TGTGCCAGTAGTCCCGGGACAGGGGGCCGGAAAGACACTGAAGCTTTCTTT. It encodes CASSPGTGGRKDTEAFF. Drawing the rest from reference TRBV19 and TRBJ1-1, the complete variable domain is DGGITQSPKYLFRKEGQNVTLSCEQNLNHDAMYWYRQDPGQGLRLIYYSQIVNDFQKGDIAEGYSVSREKKESFPLTVTSAQKNPTAFYLCASSPGTGGRKDTEAFFGQGTRLTVV.

This chain connects TRBV9 to TRBJ1-1; D not resolved. The CDR3 length is 14 residues. V dropped 2 bases and J dropped 1 base, with 9 bases sitting between them. Per germline, CDR1 SGDLS and CDR2 YYNGEE. CDR3 residues: CASSVDGTNTEAFF. CDR3 in DNA: TGTGCCAGCAGCGTCGACGGAACGAACACTGAAGCTTTCTTT.

V gene TRBV13 combines with J gene TRBJ2-3; TRBD2 agrees at 11 bases. The germline CDR1 and CDR2 sequences are PRHDT and FYEKMQ (reference sequence). The CDR3 sequence is 17 residues long. J lost 2 bases, V lost 1 base, and 5 bases had no gene match. For the CDR3, the DNA is TGTGCCAGCAGCTTAGCGACTAGCGGGGCCTACACAGATACGCAGTATTTT. This codes for CASSLATSGAYTDTQYF.

The chain joins TRBV4-2 to TRBJ1-6; 8 positions match TRBD1. The trim removed 0 bases at V and 9 bases at J, leaving 4 bases unmatched. The CDR3 is 15 residues long. The germline gives CDR1 LGHNA, CDR2 YNFKEQ. The DNA for the CDR3 is TGTGCCAGCAGCCAAGAGGGGACAGGTGGTTCACCCCTCCACTTT. Translated, it gives CASSQEGTGGSPLHF.

The chain has TRBV3-1 (or the pseudogene TRBV3-2) and TRBJ1-3; D not certain. The CDR3 loop spans 15 amino acids. Germline CDR1 is LGHDT and CDR2 is YNNKEL (reference sequence). V was trimmed by 0 bases and J by 0 bases, leaving 6 bases between them. In nucleotides, the CDR3 is TGTGCCAGCAGCCAAGAATTGGTCTCTGGAAACACCATATATTTT. Encoded protein: CASSQELVSGNTIYF.

The chain carries TRBV11-2 and TRBJ2-7, with D tentatively TRBD1 or TRBD2 (5 bases each). The CDR3 has 17 amino acids. Trimming pared 0 bases from V and 2 bases from J, leaving 17 bases between. From germline, CDR1 is SGHAT and CDR2 FQNNGV. CDR3 bases: TGTGCCAGCAGCTTAGATCTTTCCCAAGTGGGGGCCTACGAGCAGTACTTC. It specifies CASSLDLSQVGAYEQYF.